These 18 T cell receptor beta chains came from one sample sequenced in a study of T-cell reconstitution after alpha-beta-depleted transplantation in children. A TCRbeta library incorporating unique molecular identifiers was prepared. TCRdb fed the PCR reads into MiXCR, producing one record per CDR3 protein. This repertoire shows about 980,000 distinct CDR3 sequences, roughly 31% found once; its top ten account for roughly 31%. The source material was PBMCs, mostly from graft donor cells, sampled 360 days after TCRalphabeta/CD19-depleted stem cell transplant. The receptors here all came from a boy younger than two who had a stem cell transplant for SCID, so the T cells may come from the graft donor.

The gene calls are TRBV28 and TRBJ2-5; D is undetermined. This CDR3 is built from 15 residues. V dropped 2 bases and J dropped 1 base, with 11 bases sitting between them. Per the germline V gene, CDR1 is MDHEN and CDR2 is SYDVKM. CDR3 coding DNA: TGTGCCAGCAGTTTACCGCGGACGCGCCAAGAGACCCAGTACTTC. Encoded protein: CASSLPRTRQETQYF.

The chain links TRBV6-5 to TRBJ1-1; a possible D gene is TRBD1 (5 bases). Germline loops: CDR1 MNHEY, CDR2 SVGAGI. The germline V and J ends were trimmed by 0 bases and 1 base, with 9 bases remaining between them. CDR3 length equals 15 residues. The CDR3 is CASSYSRQQNTEAFF. DNA of the CDR3: TGTGCCAGCAGTTACTCGAGACAGCAGAACACTGAAGCTTTCTTT.

This chain joins TRBV20-1 and TRBJ2-7; D uncertain. V shed 6 bases and J shed 7 bases, with 19 bases lying between them. The CDR3 totals 13 residues. The V gene's germline CDR1 is DFQATT and CDR2 SNEGSKA (reference sequence). The chain's CDR3 is CSADTGSVLEQYF. CDR3 sequence (DNA): TGCAGTGCAGACACTGGATCCGTTTTGGAGCAGTACTTC.

The chain has TRBV11-1 and TRBJ2-7; 9 bases agree with TRBD2. Germline V gene data show CDR1 as SGHAT and CDR2 as FQDESV (reference sequence). This CDR3 has 17 residues. V gave up 3 bases and J gave up 2 bases; unmatched junction bases: 11. CDR3 coding DNA: TGTGCCAGCAGCTTGTTTGCGGGGGGGCCCTTTCCCTACGAGCAGTACTTC. Translated, it gives CASSLFAGGPFPYEQYF.

This clonotype was found a few times. The chain uses TRBV4-1 and TRBJ1-1, with 7 bases identical to TRBD1. This CDR3 region has 14 residues. The junction had 12 bases not matched to a gene; V was cut back by 3 bases and J by 11 bases. The germline CDR1 and CDR2 sequences are MGHRA and YSYEKL. The CDR3 DNA sequence: TGCGCCAGCAGCCACTTTAACCGACAGGGAGAGGCTTTCTTT. Protein: CASSHFNRQGEAFF.

The sample holds a few counts of this clonotype. This chain uses TRBV9 with TRBJ2-2; D is possibly TRBD2 (6 bases). V gave up 2 bases and J gave up 1 base, with 21 bases separating them. Germline CDR1 and CDR2: SGDLS and YYNGEE. This CDR3 comprises 19 residues. The CDR3 coding sequence is TGTGCCAGCAGCGTGGAACTTGGGGGGTCCTCCTTGAACACCGGGGAGCTGTTTTTT. Translation: CASSVELGGSSLNTGELFF.

The chain has TRBV6-5 and TRBJ2-1; no clear D. Germline V gene data show CDR1 as MNHEY and CDR2 as SVGAGI. This CDR3 is 15 amino acids long. V lost 3 bases and J 5 bases, leaving 14 bases between the germline ends. The CDR3 protein is CASSYWAAGNNEQFF. The CDR3 DNA reads as TGTGCCAGCAGTTATTGGGCGGCAGGAAACAATGAGCAGTTCTTC.

A few counts support this clonotype. This rearrangement joins TRBV12-3 or TRBV12-4 to TRBJ1-2; D is uncertain. V lost 4 bases and J lost 7, with 16 bases in between. This CDR3 is built from 14 residues. CDR3 protein: CASSSALPRAGYTF. CDR3 sequence (DNA): TGTGCCAGCAGTTCAGCACTGCCCCGGGCTGGCTACACCTTC.

V is TRBV28 and J is TRBJ2-7, with 7 bases identical to TRBD1. From germline, CDR1 is MDHEN and CDR2 SYDVKM. Losses at the gene ends were 10 bases for V and 3 bases for J; bases not matched to a gene: 6. This CDR3 contains 12 residues. The CDR3 loop reads CATSRGLYEQYF. The CDR3 DNA reads as TGTGCCACGTCAAGGGGGCTCTACGAGCAGTACTTC.

This clonotype was detected ten times or more. The chain carries TRBV7-3 and TRBJ2-2; TRBD1 aligns across 7 bases. Germline assignment: CDR1 SGHTA and CDR2 FQGTGA. The CDR3 contains 16 residues. The junction had 10 bases not matched to a gene; V was cut back by 5 bases and J by 4 bases. The chain's CDR3 is CASSPRGGRSTGELFF. The CDR3 coding sequence is TGTGCCAGCAGCCCGAGAGGGGGCCGGAGCACCGGGGAGCTGTTTTTT.

The CDR3 DNA is TGTGCCATCGCCGCTCAGGGAGAGACCCAGTACTTC. It codes for CAIAAQGETQYF. This rearrangement joins TRBV10-3 to TRBJ2-5; D possibly corresponds to TRBD1 (5 bases). CDR1 ENHRY and CDR2 SYGVKD come from the germline V gene. This CDR3 contains 12 residues. The V and J ends lost 8 bases and 4 bases respectively, with 11 bases between them.

This clonotype was observed a handful of times. The CDR3 DNA follows: TGTGCCAGCAGTTACGGCGAGAGCTCCTACGAGCAGTACTTC. This sequence encodes CASSYGESSYEQYF. The chain employs TRBV6-5 and TRBJ2-7; D not resolved. Trimming cost V 2 bases and J 0 bases, with 8 bases left between them. This CDR3 comprises 14 residues. Germline assignment: CDR1 MNHEY and CDR2 SVGAGI.

There are a few counts of this clonotype. V and J are TRBV10-3 and TRBJ1-2; 9 bases line up with TRBD1. V was pared by 6 bases and J by 3 bases, with 5 bases of the junction left unmatched. CDR1 is ENHRY, CDR2 SYGVKD, per germline. The CDR3 contains 14 residues. In DNA, the CDR3 is TGTGCCATCAGCGTTAGACAGGGGGACTATGGCTACACCTTC. This encodes CAISVRQGDYGYTF.

The V gene is TRBV28, the J gene TRBJ2-7, with D possibly matching TRBD1 (6 bases). The germline V gene has CDR1 MDHEN and CDR2 SYDVKM. The ends were cut back, 4 bases at V and 0 bases at J, with 13 bases in the middle. This CDR3 is built from 15 residues. CDR3: CASSSRTDFSYEQYF. CDR3 in DNA: TGTGCCAGCAGTTCCCGGACAGATTTCTCCTACGAGCAGTACTTC.

This clonotype was counted a few times. This chain joins TRBV5-1 and TRBJ2-1; 11 bases agree with TRBD1. J gave up 7 bases and V 3 bases, and 9 bases lay outside the gene matches. This CDR3 region has 16 residues. Germline V CDR1 and CDR2: SGHRS, YFSETQ. The CDR3: CASSSHGTGGLNEQFF. In DNA, the CDR3 is TGCGCCAGCAGCTCACACGGGACAGGGGGTCTTAATGAGCAGTTCTTC.

This clonotype has just a few counts. V is TRBV7-3 and J is TRBJ2-7; the D is unclear. Per germline, CDR1 SGHTA and CDR2 FQGTGA. The CDR3 runs 13 residues. V was cut by 7 bases and J by 4 bases, with 14 bases left in between. Written as DNA, the CDR3 is TGTGCCAGCACCATATGGAGAATGTACGAGCAGTACTTC. As protein: CASTIWRMYEQYF.

For the CDR3, the DNA is TGTGCCAGCAGCCCCGGACTAGCAGGGCTCACAGATACGCAGTATTTT. The encoded protein is CASSPGLAGLTDTQYF. The gene calls are TRBV7-9 and TRBJ2-3, with TRBD2 matching 8 bases. Germline CDR1 is SEHNR and CDR2 is FQNEAQ (reference sequence). This CDR3 is built from 16 residues. The ends lost 5 bases at V and 2 bases at J; junction bases unmatched: 9.

The chain joins TRBV4-1 to TRBJ2-1, with a tentative D call TRBD1 (6 bases). This CDR3 is 14 amino acids long. From germline, CDR1 is MGHRA and CDR2 YSYEKL. The V end was cut by 5 bases, the J end by 6 bases, with 14 bases between. Here the CDR3 reads CASSISGAGNEQFF. In nucleotides, the CDR3 is TGCGCCAGCAGCATTTCAGGGGCAGGCAATGAGCAGTTCTTC.